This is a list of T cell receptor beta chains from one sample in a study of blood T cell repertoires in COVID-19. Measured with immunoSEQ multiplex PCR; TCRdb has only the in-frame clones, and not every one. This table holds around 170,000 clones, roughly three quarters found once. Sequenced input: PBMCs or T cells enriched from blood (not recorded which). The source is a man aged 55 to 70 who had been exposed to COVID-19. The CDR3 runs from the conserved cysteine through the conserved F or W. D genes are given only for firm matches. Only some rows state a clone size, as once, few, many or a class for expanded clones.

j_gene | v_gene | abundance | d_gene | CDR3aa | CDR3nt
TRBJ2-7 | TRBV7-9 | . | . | CASSQTSGIVYF | TGTGCCAGCAGCCAAACATCGGGAATTGTGTACTTC
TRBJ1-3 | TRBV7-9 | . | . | CASSFSGRGDTIYF | TGTGCCAGCAGCTTTTCCGGGAGGGGAGACACCATATATTTT
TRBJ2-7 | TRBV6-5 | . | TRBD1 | CATRQGLSYEQYF | TGTGCCACCAGACAGGGCCTCTCCTACGAGCAGTACTTC
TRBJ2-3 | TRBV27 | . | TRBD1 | CASREQGAAEDTQYF | TGTGCCAGCCGGGAGCAGGGGGCGGCGGAAGATACGCAGTATTTT
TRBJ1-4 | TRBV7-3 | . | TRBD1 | CASSLGTGGTNEKLFF | TGTGCCAGCAGCCTCGGGACAGGGGGGACTAATGAAAAACTGTTTTTT
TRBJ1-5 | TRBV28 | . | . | CASSFGGMPPQHF | TGTGCCAGCAGTTTCGGGGGGATGCCACCCCAGCATTTT
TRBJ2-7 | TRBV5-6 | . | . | CASSLEGVGRNF | TGTGCCAGCAGCTTGGAAGGGGTCGGTCGAAACTTC
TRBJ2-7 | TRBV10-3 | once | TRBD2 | CATWWGLAGGGEQYF | TGTGCCACCTGGTGGGGACTAGCGGGAGGCGGCGAGCAGTACTTC
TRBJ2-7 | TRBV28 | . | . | CASSPTGWPYEQYF | TGTGCCAGCAGTCCTACAGGATGGCCCTACGAGCAGTACTTC
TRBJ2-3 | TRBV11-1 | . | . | CASSLSPGADTQYF | TGTGCCAGCAGCTTATCCCCCGGGGCAGATACGCAGTATTTT
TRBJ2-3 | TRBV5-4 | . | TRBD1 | CASRPGQGPTDTQYF | TGTGCCAGCAGACCAGGACAGGGGCCCACAGATACGCAGTATTTT
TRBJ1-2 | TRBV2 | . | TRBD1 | CASKRPGTGVYGYTF | TGTGCCAGCAAAAGACCCGGGACAGGGGTCTATGGCTACACCTTC
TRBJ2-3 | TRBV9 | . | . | CASSVGSEISTDTQYF | TGTGCCAGCAGCGTAGGAAGCGAGATTAGCACAGATACGCAGTATTTT
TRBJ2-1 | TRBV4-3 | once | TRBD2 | CASSQGLAGVNEQFF | TGCGCCAGCAGCCAAGGACTAGCGGGAGTAAATGAGCAGTTCTTC
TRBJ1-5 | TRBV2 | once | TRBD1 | CASSLDRGNQPQHF | TGTGCCAGCAGCCTGGACAGGGGCAATCAGCCCCAGCATTTT
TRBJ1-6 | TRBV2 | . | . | CASSRSNSPLHF | TGTGCCAGCAGCCGGAGTAATTCACCCCTCCACTTT
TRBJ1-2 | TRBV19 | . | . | CASSIVRGDGYTF | TGTGCCAGTAGTATAGTCCGGGGGGATGGCTACACCTTC
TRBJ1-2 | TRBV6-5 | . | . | CASSYSVKLTVGYTF | TGTGCCAGCAGTTACTCGGTCAAGTTAACGGTTGGCTACACCTTC
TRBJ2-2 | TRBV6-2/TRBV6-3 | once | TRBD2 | CASSSGLAGKTGELFF | TGTGCCAGCAGTTCGGGACTAGCGGGCAAGACCGGGGAGCTGTTTTTT
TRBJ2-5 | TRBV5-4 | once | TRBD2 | CASSLDSGIETQYF | TGTGCCAGCAGCTTGGATAGCGGGATTGAGACCCAGTACTTC
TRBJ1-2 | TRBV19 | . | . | CASTISGLNYGYTF | TGTGCCAGTACCATATCAGGCTTGAACTATGGCTACACCTTC
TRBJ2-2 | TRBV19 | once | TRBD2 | CASNKLAGVGTGELFF | TGTGCCAGTAACAAACTAGCGGGAGTTGGAACCGGGGAGCTGTTTTTT
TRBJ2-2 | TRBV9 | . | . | CASSTGGNGELFF | TGTGCCAGCAGCACCGGCGGGAACGGGGAGCTGTTTTTT
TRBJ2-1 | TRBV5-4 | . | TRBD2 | CASSSGTSGRAHNEQFF | TGTGCCAGCAGCTCCGGGACTAGCGGGAGGGCACACAATGAGCAGTTCTTC
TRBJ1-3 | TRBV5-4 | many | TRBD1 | CASSDRGGNTIYF | TGTGCCAGCAGTGACAGGGGTGGAAACACCATATATTTT
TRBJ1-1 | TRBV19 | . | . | CASSPQGLRGTTEAFF | TGTGCCAGTAGTCCCCAGGGTTTGAGGGGGACGACTGAAGCTTTCTTT
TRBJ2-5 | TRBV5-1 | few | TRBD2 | CASAPGGRSFQETQYF | TGCGCCAGCGCCCCGGGCGGGAGGTCCTTTCAAGAGACCCAGTACTTC
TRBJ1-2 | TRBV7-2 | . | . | CASSTAANPYGYTF | TGTGCCAGCAGCACCGCCGCGAACCCCTATGGCTACACCTTC